The sequence of this TCR beta chain was determined in a study of shared clonotypes between healthy human individuals. Measured with immunoSEQ multiplex PCR; TCRdb has only the in-frame clones, and not every one. In the table there are 2 million to 2.5 million clones, just under 95% of which are singletons. This TCR was recovered from a man aged 18 to 30 in good health. Some clones in this sample may be carry-over from other donors' samples. Sequencing was performed on naive CD4+ T cells from PBMCs. Indicated subset: CD45RA+ positively selected.

CDR3 sequence: CASSTDRGTGELFF. Written as DNA, the CDR3 is TGTGCCAGCAGCACAGACAGGGGCACCGGGGAGCTGTTTTTT. The chain carries TRBV5-8 and TRBJ2-2; 8 bases agree with TRBD1. The CDR3 totals 14 residues. The V gene end was trimmed by 4 bases and the J gene end by 4 bases; junction bases not matched to a gene: 3. Per germline, CDR1 SGHTS and CDR2 YDEGEE.